The next 12 T cell receptor beta chains were all read from a single sample in a study of blood T cell repertoires in COVID-19. Data came from immunoSEQ multiplex PCR; TCRdb stores just in-frame clones and leaves some out. The sample carries tens of thousands of clones, about 89% recorded once. Sequenced: peripheral blood. Receptors were obtained from a man aged 50 or older with active COVID-19.

V and J are TRBV5-4 and TRBJ1-3; tentatively, D is TRBD1 (5 bases). CDR1 is SGHNT and CDR2 is YYREEE in the germline V gene (reference sequence). V was clipped by 0 bases and J by 4 bases, with 14 bases between them. There are 16 residues in the CDR3. The CDR3 protein is CASSLGTRGGGNTIYF. DNA of the CDR3: TGTGCCAGCAGCTTGGGCACGCGGGGGGGAGGAAACACCATATATTTT.

The CDR3 nucleotides are TGTGCCAGCAGCCAACCTTCGGGAACTGAAGCTTTCTTT. Protein: CASSQPSGTEAFF. V gene TRBV3-1 (or the pseudogene TRBV3-2) combines with J gene TRBJ1-1; unclear D gene. CDR3 length: 13 residues. Germline V gene data show CDR1 as LGHDT and CDR2 as YNNKEL (reference sequence). Trimming stripped 2 bases from V and 5 bases from J, with 9 bases between.

The chain carries TRBV7-8 and TRBJ1-6; D is unclear. V was shortened by 5 bases and J by 12 bases, with 14 bases between the two germline ends. This CDR3 spans 13 amino acids. The germline V gene encodes CDR1 SGHVS and CDR2 FQNEAQ. CDR3 sequence (DNA): TGTGCCAGCAGCCCCGACTTAGGAAGACCCCTCCACTTT. Its protein is CASSPDLGRPLHF.

This sequence joins TRBV5-1 and TRBJ1-1; D is unresolved. The V gene lost 1 base and the J gene lost 0 bases, with 13 bases spanning the gap. The germline CDR1 and CDR2 sequences are SGHRS and YFSETQ. The CDR3 covers 16 residues. The CDR3 loop reads CASSLLAETMNTEAFF. CDR3 nucleotides: TGCGCCAGCAGCTTGTTGGCGGAGACTATGAACACTGAAGCTTTCTTT.

V and J are TRBV6-4 and TRBJ2-5; D remains ambiguous. This CDR3 has 13 residues. CDR1 is MRHNA and CDR2 is SNTAGT in the germline V gene. V shed 6 bases and J shed 4 bases, with 12 bases lying between them. CDR3: CASSAALGETQYF. The CDR3 bases are TGTGCCAGCAGCGCCGCGCTAGGAGAGACCCAGTACTTC.

CDR3 sequence reads: CASSKPGTGDGELFF. The CDR3 region has the DNA TGTGCCAGCTCAAAACCCGGGACAGGGGACGGGGAGCTGTTTTTT. The V gene is TRBV18, the J gene TRBJ2-2; TRBD1 matches 10 bases. Trimming took 5 bases from V and 7 from J; bases not matched to a gene: 7. Germline V gene data show CDR1 as KGHSH and CDR2 as LQKENI. The CDR3 is 15 amino acids.

This chain joins TRBV2 and TRBJ2-1; D is perhaps TRBD2 (6 bases). Germline loops: CDR1 SNHLY, CDR2 FYNNEI. Between the trimmed V and J ends, which lost 6 bases and 6 bases, there was a span of 9 bases. CDR3 length: 12 residues. The CDR3 is CASSGLLNEQFF. Written as DNA, the CDR3 is TGTGCCAGCAGCGGACTACTCAATGAGCAGTTCTTC.

This chain joins TRBV6-1 and TRBJ2-5; 9 bases align to TRBD1. CDR3 length: 14 residues. Germline V CDR1 and CDR2: MNHNS, SASEGT. Trimming at V came to 3 bases and at J to 5 bases, leaving 4 bases not matched to a gene. The CDR3 DNA reads as TGTGCCAGCAGTGACTCAGGACAGGGGGAGACCCAGTACTTC. Residues: CASSDSGQGETQYF.

V is TRBV27 and J is TRBJ2-1, with D perhaps matching TRBD1 (5 bases). This CDR3 is built from 15 residues. Germline V gene sequence: CDR1 MNHEY, CDR2 SMNVEV (reference sequence). The V end lost 0 bases, the J end lost 1 base, and 7 bases lay between the germline ends. DNA for the CDR3: TGTGCCAGCAGTTTATCGCAGGGTTCCTACAATGAGCAGTTCTTC. This sequence encodes CASSLSQGSYNEQFF.

The chain links TRBV15 to TRBJ1-3; a weak D match, TRBD1 (6 bases). The CDR3 totals 15 residues. Trimming took 3 bases from V and 3 from J, leaving 12 bases between them. The germline CDR1 and CDR2 sequences are LNHNV and YYDKDF (reference sequence). CDR3 sequence (DNA): TGTGCCACCAGCAGCTACAGGGCTATTGGAAACACCATATATTTT. This codes for CATSSYRAIGNTIYF.

The chain combines TRBV9 with TRBJ2-3; TRBD2 matches at 12 bases. This CDR3 has 18 amino acids. Germline CDR1 is SGDLS and CDR2 is YYNGEE. V dropped 3 bases and J dropped 2; count of bases not matched to a gene: 10. CDR3 DNA: TGTGCCAGCAGCGCTCATACAGGACTAGCGGGGACCACAGATACGCAGTATTTT. It codes for CASSAHTGLAGTTDTQYF.

The gene calls are TRBV2 and TRBJ2-3; D perhaps matches TRBD1 (5 bases). The V end lost 4 bases, the J end lost 1 base, and 6 bases lay between the germline ends. The CDR3 extends over 13 amino acids. The V gene's germline CDR1 is SNHLY and CDR2 FYNNEI. The CDR3 coding sequence is TGTGCCAGCAGTGCACAGGGCACAGATACGCAGTATTTT. Protein: CASSAQGTDTQYF.